The 22 T cell receptor beta chains in this list originate from one sample, sequenced in a study of response to subunit inactivated influenza vaccine. One entry per CDR3 protein results from TCRdb running MiXCR on the RT-PCR reads. The data show more than 700,000 distinct CDR3 sequences, about 20% seen once. The sequences come from PBMCs from blood, collected more than 4 days after vaccination. The receptors stem from a middle-aged man who received an inactivated influenza vaccine.

This clonotype has only a few counts. This chain connects TRBV4-3 to TRBJ2-3; D remains ambiguous. Germline V gives CDR1 LGHNA, CDR2 YSLEER. CDR3 size: 15 residues. V was cut by 0 bases and J by 0 bases, with 7 bases left in between. The CDR3 sequence is CASSQDGDSTDTQYF. In nucleotides, the CDR3 is TGCGCCAGCAGCCAAGATGGGGATAGCACAGATACGCAGTATTTT.

The chain is built from TRBV5-6 and TRBJ2-7; D is unresolved. Trimming removed 4 bases at V and 0 bases at J, with 14 bases between. The CDR3 loop spans 15 amino acids. The germline CDR1 and CDR2 sequences are SGHDT and YYEEEE. The CDR3 nucleotides read TGTGCCAGCAGCCTTGACTTTAAGAGCTCCTACGAGCAGTACTTC. Its translation: CASSLDFKSSYEQYF.

V is TRBV20-1 and J is TRBJ2-3; 11 positions agree with TRBD1. The CDR3 is made up of 16 amino acids. Germline CDR1 reads DFQATT; CDR2 reads SNEGSKA (reference sequence). V was pared by 1 base and J by 0 bases, with 3 bases of the junction left unmatched. DNA for the CDR3: TGCAGTGCTAGAGTGTGGGACAGGGGGAGCACAGATACGCAGTATTTT. It yields the protein CSARVWDRGSTDTQYF.

The genes are TRBV4-3 and TRBJ1-2; D is unresolved. Per germline, CDR1 LGHNA and CDR2 YSLEER. V was pared by 0 bases and J by 3 bases, with 8 bases between. The CDR3 contains 14 residues. CDR3 amino acids: CASSQDLRDYGYTF. Written as DNA, the CDR3 is TGCGCCAGCAGCCAAGATTTACGGGACTATGGCTACACCTTC.

This chain connects TRBV4-1 to TRBJ1-1; D remains ambiguous. The CDR3 length is 14 residues. Germline V gene sequence: CDR1 MGHRA, CDR2 YSYEKL. Trimming pared 0 bases from V and 1 base from J, leaving 6 bases between. CDR3 amino acids: CASSQDVRNTEAFF. The CDR3 region has the DNA TGCGCCAGCAGCCAAGATGTTAGGAACACTGAAGCTTTCTTT.

This clonotype was seen a handful of times. This chain uses TRBV12-3 or TRBV12-4 with TRBJ2-2, with D perhaps TRBD1 (6 bases). This CDR3 has 14 amino acids. The V end was cut by 11 bases, the J end by 4 bases, with 17 bases between. The CDR3 coding sequence is TGTGCCGGGTCTGCCGGGACACGCACCGGGGAGCTGTTTTTT. This encodes CAGSAGTRTGELFF.

This chain's CDR3 is CASSLSSGRSGRGRTDTQYF. CDR3 bases: TGTGCCAGCAGTTTGAGCAGCGGGAGGTCAGGGCGGGGGCGCACAGATACGCAGTATTTT. The genes are TRBV12-3 or TRBV12-4 and TRBJ2-3; 9 nucleotides match TRBD2. The V segment lost 3 bases and the J segment 1 base; nucleotides outside the gene matches: 17. The CDR3 runs to 20 residues.

The chain uses TRBV11-3 and TRBJ2-3, with D possibly matching TRBD2 (6 bases). V was shortened by 5 bases and J by 0 bases, with 12 bases between the two germline ends. Germline V gene data show CDR1 as SGHNT and CDR2 as YENEEA. This CDR3 has 15 amino acids. CDR3 loop: CASSPAGTSTDTQYF. The CDR3 DNA reads as TGTGCCAGCAGCCCCGCGGGGACTAGCACAGATACGCAGTATTTT.

This clonotype has only a few counts. V is TRBV20-1 and J is TRBJ2-2, with 8 bases lining up with TRBD2. The junction had 4 bases not matched to a gene; V was cut back by 1 base and J by 6 bases. This CDR3 is built from 14 residues. CDR1 DFQATT and CDR2 SNEGSKA come from the germline V gene (reference sequence). The CDR3 is CSARAGGASGELFF. Here the CDR3 DNA reads TGCAGTGCTAGAGCCGGGGGGGCTTCCGGGGAGCTGTTTTTT.

The rearrangement uses TRBV29-1 and TRBJ1-1, with 8 bases identical to TRBD1. CDR1 is SQVTM, CDR2 ANQGSEA, per germline. With V trimmed by 6 bases and J by 6 bases, 3 bases remained unmatched. The CDR3 consists of 11 residues. CDR3 sequence reads: CSVDRAAEAFF. The CDR3 DNA reads as TGCAGCGTGGACAGGGCCGCTGAAGCTTTCTTT.

The V gene is TRBV30, the J gene TRBJ2-1; 7 bases fit TRBD1. V trimming: 1 base; J trimming: 11 bases; junction bases outside the gene matches: 2. Germline loops: CDR1 GTSNPN, CDR2 SVGIG (reference sequence). The CDR3 sequence is 11 residues long. The DNA for the CDR3 is TGTGCCTGGAGTGCGACAGGGAAGCAGTTCTTC. Translation: CAWSATGKQFF.

This clonotype occurred a few times. As DNA, the CDR3 is TGCAGTGCCCCGACTAGCAGCAGCACAGATACGCAGTATTTT. Protein product: CSAPTSSSTDTQYF. The rearrangement uses TRBV20-1 and TRBJ2-3; 7 positions match TRBD2. Germline CDR1 DFQATT, CDR2 SNEGSKA (reference sequence). Trimming removed 6 bases from V and 0 bases from J; junction bases left unmatched: 6. This CDR3 comprises 14 residues.

Only a few counts were recorded for this clonotype. The rearrangement uses TRBV20-1 and TRBJ1-5, with D tentatively TRBD1 (6 bases). Germline V gene data show CDR1 as DFQATT and CDR2 as SNEGSKA (reference sequence). Trimming shortened V by 3 bases and J by 9 bases, and 18 bases separated the two germline ends. The CDR3 is made up of 14 amino acids. The CDR3 nucleotides read TGCAGTGCTAGTGGACAGAAGAGGTTTGGGCCCCAGCATTTT. Protein: CSASGQKRFGPQHF.

The table lists this clonotype with a few counts. V usage is TRBV20-1 and J usage is TRBJ2-2, with D unresolved. From germline, CDR1 is DFQATT and CDR2 SNEGSKA (reference sequence). CDR3 length: 13 amino acids. V shed 7 bases and J shed 3 bases, with 12 bases lying between them. The CDR3 DNA sequence: TGCAGTGTCCTTCGACGGGACACCGGGGAGCTGTTTTTT. It is translated as CSVLRRDTGELFF.

Only a few counts were recorded for this clonotype. The chain recombines TRBV6-5 with TRBJ2-5, with D perhaps given as TRBD1 or TRBD2 (5 bases each). Deletions cut 0 bases from V and 10 bases from J, with 15 bases between. Germline V gives CDR1 MNHEY, CDR2 SVGAGI. The CDR3 is made up of 14 amino acids. In DNA, the CDR3 is TGTGCCAGCAGTTACTCCGGGACGACATGGGACCAGTACTTC. It specifies CASSYSGTTWDQYF.

The chain uses TRBV12-3 or TRBV12-4 and TRBJ2-1, with TRBD2 identical over 10 bases. V gave up 3 bases and J gave up 8 bases; unmatched junction bases: 1. The CDR3 is 13 residues long. The CDR3 sequence is CASSFLAGDEQFF. CDR3 in DNA: TGTGCCAGCAGTTTCCTAGCGGGGGATGAGCAGTTCTTC.

V is TRBV3-1 and J is TRBJ2-1; no firm D call. CDR1 is LGHDT, CDR2 YNNKEL, per germline (reference sequence). V was cut by 1 base and J by 5 bases, with 9 bases left in between. The CDR3 contains 14 residues. CDR3 nucleotide sequence: TGTGCCAGCAGCCAAGTTCTGGGAAACAATGAGCAGTTCTTC. It is translated as CASSQVLGNNEQFF.

As DNA, the CDR3 is TGTGCCAGCAGGGGGACTAGCGGGAGTGACGGGGAGCTGTTTTTT. It is translated as CASRGTSGSDGELFF. V usage is TRBV7-2 and J usage is TRBJ2-2, with 14 bases fitting TRBD2. The CDR3 consists of 15 residues. Per germline, CDR1 SGHTA and CDR2 FQGNSA. Trimming took 6 bases from V and 7 from J; bases not matched to a gene: 4.

This clonotype was seen a handful of times. The chain couples TRBV6-2 or TRBV6-3 to TRBJ2-1; D is undetermined. CDR3 length: 11 residues. The V end was cut by 3 bases, the J end by 9 bases, with 6 bases between. From germline, CDR1 is MNHEY and CDR2 SVGEGT. The CDR3 nucleotides read TGTGCCAGCAGTTATTGGGGTGAGCAGTTCTTC. Encoded protein: CASSYWGEQFF.

This clonotype was observed at least ten times. The CDR3 here is CASSLGTGALTEAFF. The CDR3 DNA is TGTGCCAGCAGCCTAGGGACAGGGGCACTCACTGAAGCTTTCTTT. V is TRBV6-1 and J is TRBJ1-1; 10 positions agree with TRBD1. The V segment lost 6 bases and the J segment 4 bases; nucleotides outside the gene matches: 8. The CDR3 sequence is 15 residues long. Germline CDR1 MNHNS, CDR2 SASEGT.

The chain combines TRBV4-1 with TRBJ2-7; possible D gene TRBD1, 8 bases. This CDR3 is built from 15 residues. From germline, CDR1 is MGHRA and CDR2 YSYEKL. Between the trimmed V and J ends, which lost 3 bases and 2 bases, there was a span of 14 bases. In nucleotides, the CDR3 is TGCGCCAGCAGCCACTTAACAGGGGGGGCCTACGAGCAGTACTTC. This encodes CASSHLTGGAYEQYF.

This clonotype came up a few times. The V call is TRBV9, the J call TRBJ2-7, with D perhaps given as TRBD1 or TRBD2 (5 bases each). The CDR3 is made up of 15 amino acids. The germline gives CDR1 SGDLS, CDR2 YYNGEE. Deletions cut 3 bases from V and 9 bases from J, with 22 bases between. CDR3 sequence (DNA): TGTGCCAGCAGCGCGAGAGGGGATACCCTCAGCGGGCAGTACTTC. It encodes CASSARGDTLSGQYF.